One sample yielded the 19 T cell receptor beta chains listed below, sequenced in a study of human T cells and chemical hapten exposure. Time point noted: patch test 1, 2 weeks after DPC sensitization. Described treatment: therapeutic diphenylcyclopropenone sensitization with weekly scalp DPC. TCRdb analysed the RACE reads with MiXCR anew, one entry per CDR3 protein. Of some 49,000 distinct CDR3 sequences detected, around 9.3% appear once; the ten largest clones hold around 4.5%. This specimen consisted of whole blood, obtained in connection with sensitization to the hapten diphenylcyclopropenone (DPC). The receptors shown here come from a woman aged 45-65 years with alopecia areata. Some clones in this sample may be carry-over from other donors' samples.

This clonotype was picked up many times. V is TRBV29-1 and J is TRBJ2-1, with D uncertain. This CDR3 has 14 amino acids. Looked up from germline, CDR1 is SQVTM and CDR2 is ANQGSEA. V lost 1 base, J lost 0 bases, and 7 bases lay in between. The CDR3 coding sequence is TGCAGCGTTGAAGCGGTGAGCTCCTACAATGAGCAGTTCTTC. Translated: CSVEAVSSYNEQFF.

This sequence joins TRBV28 and TRBJ2-7; no firm D call. The V end was cut by 8 bases, the J end by 0 bases, with 8 bases between. This CDR3 contains 12 residues. Germline V lookup: CDR1 MDHEN, CDR2 SYDVKM. The CDR3 DNA reads TGTGCCAGCTGCCTAACCTCCTACGAGCAGTACTTC. This gives the protein CASCLTSYEQYF.

This clonotype has a count of ten or more. The chain uses TRBV7-9 and TRBJ1-1, with D hard to call. V was clipped by 6 bases and J by 1 base, with 9 bases between them. This CDR3 has 13 residues. The germline V gene has CDR1 SEHNR and CDR2 FQNEAQ (reference sequence). The CDR3 DNA follows: TGTGCCAGCAGACGGACGGCGAACACTGAAGCTTTCTTT. Its protein product is CASRRTANTEAFF.

V usage is TRBV27 and J usage is TRBJ2-1, with a possible D match to TRBD1 (6 bases). The CDR3 is made up of 14 amino acids. Germline lookup yields CDR1 MNHEY and CDR2 SMNVEV (reference sequence). Trimming stripped 4 bases from V and 8 bases from J, with 15 bases between. The CDR3, as DNA: TGTGCCAGCAGTTCTACAGGGAAAAGGGATGAGCAGTTCTTC. Amino acid sequence: CASSSTGKRDEQFF.

This clonotype came up many times. The V call is TRBV14, the J call TRBJ2-1; TRBD1 matches at 8 bases. The CDR3 consists of 15 residues. V was clipped by 4 bases and J by 7 bases; unmatched bases: 9. In germline, CDR1 is SGHDN, CDR2 FVKESK. CDR3 sequence: CASSPRQGYVNEQFF. Written as DNA, the CDR3 is TGTGCCAGCAGCCCCCGACAGGGGTATGTTAATGAGCAGTTCTTC.

In this sample, this clonotype turned up many times. The chain is built from TRBV6-6 and TRBJ1-1; 7 nucleotides line up with TRBD1. Losses at the gene ends were 6 bases for V and 4 bases for J; bases not matched to a gene: 2. This CDR3 is built from 12 residues. Germline lookup yields CDR1 MNHNY and CDR2 SVGAGI (reference sequence). The CDR3 region is CASSWDSTEAFF. CDR3 bases: TGTGCCAGCAGCTGGGACAGCACTGAAGCTTTCTTT.

This clonotype came up many times. This chain links TRBV7-8 with TRBJ1-1; D is unresolved. The length of the CDR3 is 13 residues. Trimming cost V 5 bases and J 1 base, with 8 bases left between them. CDR1 is SGHVS and CDR2 is FQNEAQ in the germline V gene. In DNA, the CDR3 is TGTGCCAGCAGCCGGGAACAGAACACTGAAGCTTTCTTT. This translates into CASSREQNTEAFF.

V and J are TRBV20-1 and TRBJ1-1; weak D call: TRBD1 (5 bases). The CDR3 contains 16 residues. The V end was cut by 7 bases, the J end by 0 bases, with 21 bases between. The germline V gene has CDR1 DFQATT and CDR2 SNEGSKA (reference sequence). DNA for the CDR3: TGCAGTGTTCCCACGGGACGGGGTCCTCTGAACACTGAAGCTTTCTTT. Amino acids: CSVPTGRGPLNTEAFF.

Many counts were recorded for this clonotype. The J gene is TRBJ2-5, the V gene TRBV11-2, with a possible D match to TRBD2 (5 bases). CDR1 and CDR2 (germline): SGHAT, FQNNGV. V was cut by 0 bases and J by 0 bases, with 8 bases left in between. The CDR3 sequence is 15 residues long. The CDR3 spells CASSLDGNHQETQYF. CDR3 in DNA: TGTGCCAGCAGCTTAGACGGGAATCACCAAGAGACCCAGTACTTC.

This clonotype showed up just once. The J gene is TRBJ1-6, the V gene TRBV4-1; no clear D. Looked up from germline, CDR1 is MGHRA and CDR2 is YSYEKL. The ends were cut back, 1 base at V and 16 bases at J, with 8 bases in the middle. The CDR3 has 11 amino acids. The CDR3 coding sequence is TGCGCCAGCAGCCAAGGGATTAGTCTCCACTTT. It yields the protein CASSQGISLHF.

A note on this clonotype: A much larger clone is a single base away; this may be a read error. This chain connects TRBV7-2 to TRBJ2-3; TRBD2 might be the D (6 bases). This CDR3 comprises 13 residues. Germline V lookup: CDR1 SGHTA, CDR2 FQGNSA. The CDR3 DNA sequence: TGTGTCAGCAGCTTAGCGGCCCCAGATACGCAGTATTTT. Protein sequence: CVSSLAAPDTQYF.

This clonotype was seen more than once but under ten times. The chain recombines TRBV18 with TRBJ1-2; possible D gene TRBD1, 5 bases. CDR1 and CDR2 (germline): KGHSH, LQKENI. The CDR3 is 18 amino acids. With 0 bases removed from V and 4 bases from J, the gap between germline ends came to 21 bases. CDR3 nucleotides: TGTGCCAGCTCACCACCCGGGCCCGGTGGGGGTAAAGGCTATGGCTACACCTTC. As protein: CASSPPGPGGGKGYGYTF.

Of note for this clonotype: Possible read error: a much larger clone is one base away. The V gene is TRBV5-1, the J gene TRBJ2-2, with 11 bases fitting TRBD2. The CDR3 runs 16 residues. Germline V gene data show CDR1 as SGHRS and CDR2 as YFSETQ. CDR3 amino acids: CARSLGLAENTGELFF. The CDR3 DNA follows: TGCGCCAGAAGCTTGGGACTAGCGGAGAACACCGGGGAGCTGTTTTTT.

This clonotype showed up many times. The V call is TRBV19, the J call TRBJ2-2, with D perhaps TRBD2 (5 bases). This CDR3 has 15 amino acids. The ends were cut back, 4 bases at V and 6 bases at J, with 15 bases in the middle. CDR1 is LNHDA and CDR2 is SQIVND in the germline V gene (reference sequence). The CDR3 DNA reads TGTGCCAGTAGTACCCGGGGAACCACTCCCGGGGAGCTGTTTTTT. It specifies CASSTRGTTPGELFF.

This clonotype was counted between two and nine times. The V and J genes are TRBV5-1 and TRBJ1-1; TRBD1 agrees at 9 bases. CDR1 is SGHRS, CDR2 YFSETQ, per germline. The CDR3 has 14 residues. J lost 2 bases, V lost 7 bases, and 6 bases had no gene match. The CDR3 sequence: CASWDRDTNTEAFF. The CDR3 DNA follows: TGCGCCAGCTGGGACAGGGACACAAACACTGAAGCTTTCTTT.

This chain joins TRBV3-1 and TRBJ2-7; 13 nucleotides match TRBD2. Looked up from germline, CDR1 is LGHDT and CDR2 is YNNKEL (reference sequence). V gave up 4 bases and J gave up 0 bases; unmatched junction bases: 6. The CDR3 has 17 residues. This CDR3 reads CASSPRTSGRSSYEQYF. In DNA, the CDR3 is TGTGCCAGCAGCCCTCGGACTAGCGGGAGAAGCTCCTACGAGCAGTACTTC.

This clonotype was detected ten times or more. The chain combines TRBV20-1 with TRBJ2-5; 9 nucleotides align to TRBD1. The V gene end was trimmed by 2 bases and the J gene end by 3 bases; junction bases not matched to a gene: 7. The CDR3 length is 15 residues. Germline loops: CDR1 DFQATT, CDR2 SNEGSKA (reference sequence). CDR3 protein: CSARSTGGSKETQYF. The CDR3 region has the DNA TGCAGTGCTAGATCTACAGGGGGCTCGAAAGAGACCCAGTACTTC.

This clonotype was seen at least ten times. J is TRBJ1-3 and V is TRBV10-1, with a possible D match to TRBD1 (5 bases). There are 15 residues in the CDR3. V was trimmed by 6 bases and J by 0 bases, leaving 12 bases between them. Germline CDR1 reads WNHNN; CDR2 reads SYGVQD (reference sequence). The chain's CDR3 is CASSPGPSSGNTIYF. CDR3 bases: TGCGCCAGCAGCCCGGGACCGTCCTCTGGAAACACCATATATTTT.

The chain is built from TRBV3-1 and TRBJ2-5; D is uncertain. The CDR3 is 15 amino acids. The germline V gene encodes CDR1 LGHDT and CDR2 YNNKEL (reference sequence). Trimming took off 1 base at V and 5 bases at J, with 14 bases between the two ends. In DNA form, the CDR3 reads TGTGCCAGCAGCCAAGGTCGCGACCCTGGGGAGACCCAGTACTTC. This translates into CASSQGRDPGETQYF.